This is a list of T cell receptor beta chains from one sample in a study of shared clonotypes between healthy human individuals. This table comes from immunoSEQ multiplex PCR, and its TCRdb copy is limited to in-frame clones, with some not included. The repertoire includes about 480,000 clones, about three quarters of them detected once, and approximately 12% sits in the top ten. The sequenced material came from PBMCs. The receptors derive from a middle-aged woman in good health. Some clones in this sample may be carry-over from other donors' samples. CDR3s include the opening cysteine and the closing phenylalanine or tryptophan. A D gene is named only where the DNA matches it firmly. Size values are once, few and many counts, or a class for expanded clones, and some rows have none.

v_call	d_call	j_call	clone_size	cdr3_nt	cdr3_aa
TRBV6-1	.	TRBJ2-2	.	TGTGCCAGCACAAGAGTCTTCGCCGGGGAGCTGTTTTTT	CASTRVFAGELFF
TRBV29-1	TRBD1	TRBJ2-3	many	TGCAGCGCCACGGACAGGAAGGGTAAGACAGATACGCAGTATTTT	CSATDRKGKTDTQYF
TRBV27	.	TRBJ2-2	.	TGTGCCAGCAGGACTAGTCATACCGGGGAGCTGTTTTTT	CASRTSHTGELFF
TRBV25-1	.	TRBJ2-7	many	TGTGCCAGCAGTGACGGGCGGACAAAAACCTACGAGCAGTACTTC	CASSDGRTKTYEQYF
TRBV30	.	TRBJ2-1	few	TGTGCCTGGACCAGTTGGCAGGTGCGCAATGAGCAGTTCTTC	CAWTSWQVRNEQFF
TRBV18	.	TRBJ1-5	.	TGTGCCAGCTCACCAAACTATCAGGGCCTCAATCAGCCCCAGCATTTT	CASSPNYQGLNQPQHF
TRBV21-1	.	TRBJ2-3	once	TGTGCCAGCAGCGGAGCGGGAGGGCCGGGGGCAGATACGCAGTATTTT	CASSGAGGPGADTQYF
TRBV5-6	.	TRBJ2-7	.	TGTGCCAGCAGCTCGTTGGGGCAGGGGCGGGACGAGCAGTACTTC	CASSSLGQGRDEQYF
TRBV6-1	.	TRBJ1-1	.	TGTGCCAGCAGTAGACGGACAGAAGCTTTCTTT	CASSRRTEAFF
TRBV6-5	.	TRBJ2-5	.	TGTGCCAGCAGCACATCACAGGCCCCACAAGAGACCCAGTACTTC	CASSTSQAPQETQYF
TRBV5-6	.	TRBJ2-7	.	TGTGCCAGCAGCCTGGCAATGGTCCAGGGGTTGTACTTC	CASSLAMVQGLYF
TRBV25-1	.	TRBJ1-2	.	TGTGCCAGCAGTGATCGGGTCGGGACAATCTATGGCTACACCTTC	CASSDRVGTIYGYTF
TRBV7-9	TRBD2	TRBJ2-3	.	TGTGCCAGCAGTCCCGGGACTAGCGATGCAGATACGCAGTATTTT	CASSPGTSDADTQYF
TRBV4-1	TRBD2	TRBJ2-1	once	TGCGCCAGCAGCCGGGGGACTAGCGGGCCCTACAATGAGCAGTTCTTC	CASSRGTSGPYNEQFF
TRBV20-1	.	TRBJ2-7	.	TGCAGCCCCGAGGTGGGCTACGAGCAGTACTTC	CSPEVGYEQYF
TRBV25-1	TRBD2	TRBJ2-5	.	TGTGCCAGCAGTGAACTAGCGGGAGTGGGAGAGACCCAGTACTTC	CASSELAGVGETQYF
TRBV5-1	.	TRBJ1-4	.	TGCGCCAGCAGCTTGAGAGAGGCCGCCTTGGAGGAAAAACTGTTTTTT	CASSLREAALEEKLFF
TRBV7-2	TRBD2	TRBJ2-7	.	TGTGCCAGCAGCTTAAGGACTAGCGTCGAGCAGTACTTC	CASSLRTSVEQYF
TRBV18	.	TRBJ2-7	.	TGTGCCAGCTCACCACCACTCACGGGAGCTATCCCCTACGAGCAGTACTTC	CASSPPLTGAIPYEQYF
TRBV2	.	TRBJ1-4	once	TGTGCCAGCAGTGTAGCCGGGAACCTAAGGGAAAAACTGTTTTTT	CASSVAGNLREKLFF
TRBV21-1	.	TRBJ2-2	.	TGTGCCAGCCCCCCTCCGAGACAGGGTTCCCGGGAGCTGTTTTTT	CASPPPRQGSRELFF
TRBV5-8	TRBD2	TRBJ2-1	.	TGTGCCAGCAGCTTGGAACCTAGCGGTTACTACAATGAGCAGTTCTTC	CASSLEPSGYYNEQFF
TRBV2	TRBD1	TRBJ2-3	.	TGTGCCAGCAGTGGGGCGGACAGGGTTAGGGGTAGCCACACCACAGATACGCAGTATTTT	CASSGADRVRGSHTTDTQYF
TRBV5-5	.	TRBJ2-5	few	TGTGCCAGCAGCTTGGGGGCTAGGCAAGAGACCCAGTACTTC	CASSLGARQETQYF
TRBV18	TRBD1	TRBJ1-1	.	TGTGCCAGCTCACTACGGGACAGGGTTATCACTGAAGCTTTCTTT	CASSLRDRVITEAFF
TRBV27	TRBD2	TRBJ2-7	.	TGTGCCAGCAGCTTGGGACTAGCCGGGTTGTACGAGCAGTACTTC	CASSLGLAGLYEQYF
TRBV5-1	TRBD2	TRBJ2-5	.	TGCGCCAGCAGCTCCCTTGGCCAGCGGGAGTACCAAGAGACCCAGTACTTC	CASSSLGQREYQETQYF
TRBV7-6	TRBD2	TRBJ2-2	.	TGTGCCAGCAGCTTAGCTAGCGGGAGTTCGACCGGGGAGCTGTTTTTT	CASSLASGSSTGELFF
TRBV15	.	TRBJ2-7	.	TGTGCCACCAGCAGACCAGCCGCACTTTCCTACGAGCAGTACTTC	CATSRPAALSYEQYF
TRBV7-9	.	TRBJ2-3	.	TGTGCCAGCAGCTCAGAGGCAGATACGCAGTATTTT	CASSSEADTQYF
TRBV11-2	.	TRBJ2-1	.	TGTGCCAGCACCGCGAGGGGTGGGTTTTACAATGAGCAGTTCTTC	CASTARGGFYNEQFF
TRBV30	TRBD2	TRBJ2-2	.	TGTGCCTGGAACGGGGAGGGTTGGGCATCCCCGGAGCTGTTTTTT	CAWNGEGWASPELFF
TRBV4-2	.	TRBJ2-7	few	TGTGCCAGCAGCCAAGATTTGCAGACGGACTACGAGCAGTACTTC	CASSQDLQTDYEQYF
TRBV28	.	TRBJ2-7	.	TGTGCCAGCAGTTTGATGAGGGCCCCCCCGGGGGAGCAGTACTTC	CASSLMRAPPGEQYF
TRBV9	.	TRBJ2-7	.	TGTGCAAGCAGCGGCCACCCCGGAGACTACGAGCAGTACTTC	CASSGHPGDYEQYF
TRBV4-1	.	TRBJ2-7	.	TGCGCCAGCAGCCAAGATGCAGGGACTGTTGGACTGGAGCAGTACTTC	CASSQDAGTVGLEQYF
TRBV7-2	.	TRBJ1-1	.	TGTGCCAGCAGCTATTTAGGGACTGAAGCTTTCTTT	CASSYLGTEAFF